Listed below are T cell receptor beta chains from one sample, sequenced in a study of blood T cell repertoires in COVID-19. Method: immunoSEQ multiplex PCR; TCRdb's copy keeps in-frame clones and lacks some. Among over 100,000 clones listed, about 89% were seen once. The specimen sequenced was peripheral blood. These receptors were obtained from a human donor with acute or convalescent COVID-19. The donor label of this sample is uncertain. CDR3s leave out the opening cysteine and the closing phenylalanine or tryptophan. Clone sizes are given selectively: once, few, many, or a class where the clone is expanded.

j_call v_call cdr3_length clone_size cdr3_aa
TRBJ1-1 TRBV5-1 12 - ASSLGPTGVEAF
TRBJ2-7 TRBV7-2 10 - ASSRTGYEQY
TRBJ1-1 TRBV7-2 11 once ASSLQGGTEAF
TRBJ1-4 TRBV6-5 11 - ASSYSFDRELF
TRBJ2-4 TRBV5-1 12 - ASSLDRSLNIQY
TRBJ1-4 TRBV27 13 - ASHPSGRKNEKLF
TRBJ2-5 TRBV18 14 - ASSSERQAGGETQY
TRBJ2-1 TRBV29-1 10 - SVRDLDNEQF
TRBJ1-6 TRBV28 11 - ASQTASNSPLH
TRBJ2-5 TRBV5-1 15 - ASSLGLDRELQETQY
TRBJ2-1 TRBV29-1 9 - SAGTGNEQF
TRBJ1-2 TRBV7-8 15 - ASSLVGVGGTNYGYT
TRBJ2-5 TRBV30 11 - AWNWQGVETQY
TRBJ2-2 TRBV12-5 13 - ASGFGTGNTGELF
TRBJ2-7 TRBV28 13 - ASSPGGGRNYEQY
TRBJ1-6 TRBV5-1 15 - ASSLVLTGDDNSPLH
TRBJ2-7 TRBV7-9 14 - ASSPPGLAETYEQY
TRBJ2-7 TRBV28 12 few ASSSPGGRHEQY
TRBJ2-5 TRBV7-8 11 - ASSSLGPETQY
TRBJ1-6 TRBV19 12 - ASSYPSYNSPLH
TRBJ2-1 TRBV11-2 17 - ASSSTKPSSGGAVDEQF
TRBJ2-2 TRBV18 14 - ASSPPVYTNTGELF
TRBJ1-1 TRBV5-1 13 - ASSLGQQGFTEAF
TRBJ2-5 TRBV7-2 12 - ASSFGGHQETQY
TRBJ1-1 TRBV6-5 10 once ARKKLNTEAF
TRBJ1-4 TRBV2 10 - ASSDPGDKLF
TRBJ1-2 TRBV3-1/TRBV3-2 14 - ASSPQDSGGRAGYT